Listed below are T cell receptor beta chains from one sample, sequenced in a study of T-cell memory formation after mild COVID-19. TCRdb reprocessed the 5' RACE reads via MiXCR and lists one record per CDR3 protein. The sample includes roughly 410,000 distinct CDR3 sequences, about 24% of them seen just once. The material sequenced was PBMCs or a T cell subset sorted from them (not recorded which). All receptors come from an adult woman who had mild COVID-19 (a few samples of this study predate the infection). Cell type and time point are not known. Both conserved end residues are trimmed from each CDR3.

10	TRBV20-1	TRBJ1-1	SAPTGWTEAF
15	TRBV5-1	TRBJ2-6	ASSFGRTSSGANVLT
13	TRBV18	TRBJ1-2	ASSPYRQEADGYT
12	TRBV6-2/TRBV6-3	TRBJ2-1	AIDRGDTMRKQF
13	TRBV9	TRBJ2-7	ASSVGIGHGDEQY
10	TRBV2	TRBJ1-2	ASTGDNYGYT
14	TRBV12-3/TRBV12-4	TRBJ2-2	ASSFRAGSLTGELF
12	TRBV11-2	TRBJ1-4	ASSLRGRGEKLF
14	TRBV7-6	TRBJ1-1	ASSLEGPGRRDEAF
13	TRBV29-1	TRBJ2-3	SGGGTSGSPDTQY
11	TRBV10-3	TRBJ1-1	AIREDVNTEAF
15	TRBV7-2	TRBJ2-1	ASSLHPGTGGINEQF
12	TRBV5-1	TRBJ2-7	ASSRSGISYEQY
13	TRBV9	TRBJ2-7	ASSPSGTFSYEQY
11	TRBV30	TRBJ1-1	AWSWLGNSEAF
9	TRBV20-1	TRBJ1-2	SARGARGYT
13	TRBV7-2	TRBJ2-3	ASSQQPSGTDTQY
13	TRBV15	TRBJ2-2	AIPTGTANTGELF
14	TRBV6-2/TRBV6-3	TRBJ2-1	ANSDLGQGWTSEQF
17	TRBV6-2/TRBV6-3	TRBJ2-3	ASSLPTSGRNWATDTQY
10	TRBV25-1	TRBJ2-1	ASSDPTSGQF
13	TRBV3-1	TRBJ2-1	ASSQASGGSNEQF
8	TRBV27	TRBJ1-1	ASAGTEAF
11	TRBV24-1	TRBJ1-1	ATSDRRDTEAF
13	TRBV10-3	TRBJ2-1	AISPGGRFKYEQF
12	TRBV29-1	TRBJ2-3	SAPRGTRTDTQY
14	TRBV19	TRBJ2-1	ASSRDSGGSYNEQF
16	TRBV7-3	TRBJ2-7	ASSPAYLAGVPLDEQY
9	TRBV9	TRBJ2-1	ASSVSGEQF
13	TRBV5-1	TRBJ2-3	ASSLSGTNTDTQY
13	TRBV7-9	TRBJ2-7	ASSSGLAASYEQY
12	TRBV5-1	TRBJ2-1	ASSSGGVWDEQF
9	TRBV19	TRBJ2-1	ASKSGNEQF
13	TRBV24-1	TRBJ2-1	ATSDGDSRHNEQF
14	TRBV29-1	TRBJ2-2	SVGRRGEVNTGELF
13	TRBV7-2	TRBJ1-2	ARPSGRASNYGYT
13	TRBV7-8	TRBJ2-7	ASSTNRVRSYEQY
13	TRBV15	TRBJ2-1	ATSRDGRAYNEQF
15	TRBV4-3	TRBJ1-2	ASSQDFLTGGIYGYT
14	TRBV7-9	TRBJ2-3	ASSLVTGPGTDTQY
15	TRBV4-1	TRBJ2-3	ASSQTWSGVSTDTQY
13	TRBV7-6	TRBJ2-3	ASSLVSGGTDTQY
13	TRBV2	TRBJ2-1	ASSDLEGLYNEQF
12	TRBV5-5	TRBJ2-7	ASSLVAGSYEQY
12	TRBV6-2/TRBV6-3	TRBJ2-1	ASRALAAYNEQF
11	TRBV15	TRBJ1-3	ATRPGPGNTIY
14	TRBV5-1	TRBJ2-7	ASSLGRTVLAYEQY
14	TRBV30	TRBJ1-4	AWSVPGTGSNEKLF
12	TRBV3-1	TRBJ1-1	ASSQDFRVTEAF
10	TRBV20-1	TRBJ1-1	SAPRGNTEAF
10	TRBV30	TRBJ1-1	AWTGGYTEAF
13	TRBV4-3	TRBJ2-3	ASSQETGLTDTQY
15	TRBV4-1	TRBJ2-2	ASSLTGPPRGTGELF
12	TRBV12-3/TRBV12-4	TRBJ1-1	ASSWGSLNTEAF
14	TRBV18	TRBJ1-4	ASSRQGPGGSEKLF
12	TRBV7-2	TRBJ2-5	ASTRTRQGAAQY
11	TRBV30	TRBJ1-2	AGGWGGLYGYT
13	TRBV2	TRBJ2-1	ASSELATSYNEQF
12	TRBV21-1	TRBJ2-1	ASSKAGGHNEQF
13	TRBV12-3/TRBV12-4	TRBJ1-5	ASSLATGAVPPQH